The present entry profiles one TCR beta chain with its context. Its antigen is unknown. Germline assignment: CDR1 KGHSH and CDR2 LQKENI. Trimming removed 2 bases at V and 6 bases at J, with 14 bases between. The length of the CDR3 is 15 residues. The sequenced template was cDNA made from the entire isolated RNA. The repertoire was sequenced with immunoSEQ multiplex PCR; TCRdb's copy has only in-frame clones and lacks some. The table lists 300,000 to 350,000 clones, around 15% of them singletons. This sample is drawn from a study of beta chain features in type 1 diabetes. The study's findings and limits: Researchers cautioned that cDNA sequencing could over-represent cells with high TCR expression. PCR might favor shorter templates, equally in patients and controls.

Sequenced sample: central memory CD4+ T cells from blood. This receptor was taken from a man aged 25 to 40 in good health. The V and J genes are TRBV18 and TRBJ2-1; possibly TRBD1 for D (6 bases). CDR3 sequence reads: CASSPITARGNEQFF. The CDR3 coding sequence is TGTGCCAGCTCACCAATAACAGCCAGGGGCAATGAGCAGTTCTTC.